Presented here are 24 T cell receptor beta chains from one specimen sequenced in a study of cytomegalovirus exposure and HLA in healthy donors (dated by TCRdb to the late 2010s). Library prep was done by the immunoSEQ multiplex PCR assay. A mixture of 60 forward primers for TCR Vbeta segments and 13 reverse primers for TCR Jbeta segments was used in the multiplex PCR. Sourced from immuneACCESS, this table was stored by TCRdb with only in-frame sequences that have V and J called. A share of the clones is absent; for the studies checked, an unresolved V gene accounts for under half, and the remainder has no known explanation. Present in this sample are roughly 190,000 clones, around 77% of which were seen just once. Of the sample, approximately 1.5% falls within the top ten clones. Input material: PBMCs. These TCRs come from a woman younger than 30 in good health and CMV-seronegative.

This chain connects TRBV28 to TRBJ1-1, with D tentatively TRBD1 (6 bases). Trimming took off 2 bases at V and 1 base at J, with 17 bases between the two ends. CDR1 MDHEN and CDR2 SYDVKM come from the germline V gene. The CDR3 extends over 17 amino acids. CDR3 bases: TGTGCCAGCAGTTTAGTTACAGGGCTGGGGCGGAACACTGAAGCTTTCTTT. It translates to CASSLVTGLGRNTEAFF.

The chain links TRBV25-1 to TRBJ2-1, with D maybe TRBD2 (5 bases). In germline, CDR1 is MGHDK, CDR2 SYGVNS. The CDR3 is made up of 13 amino acids. V lost 10 bases, J lost 8 bases, and 18 bases lay in between. The CDR3 DNA reads TGTGCCACTGCCGGCATGGGCGGGTATGAGCAGTTCTTC. Residues: CATAGMGGYEQFF. The whole variable domain, filled in from reference TRBV25-1 and TRBJ2-1, reads EADIYQTPRYLVIGTGKKITLECSQTMGHDKMYWYQQDPGMELHLIHYSYGVNSTEKGDLSSESTVSRIRTEHFPLTLESARPSHTSQYLCATAGMGGYEQFFGPGTRLTVL.

This chain uses TRBV5-1 with TRBJ1-1, with D perhaps matching TRBD1 (5 bases). The germline V gene has CDR1 SGHRS and CDR2 YFSETQ. V was trimmed by 2 bases and J by 4 bases, leaving 9 bases between them. The CDR3 is 13 residues long. The CDR3: CASSFGGGTEAFF. The CDR3, as DNA: TGCGCCAGCAGCTTTGGGGGGGGCACTGAAGCTTTCTTT.

The genes are TRBV5-4 and TRBJ2-3; 13 nucleotides line up with TRBD2. After removal of 2 bases from V and 2 bases from J, the junction contained 5 bases not matched to a gene. The CDR3 has 17 amino acids. The V gene's germline CDR1 is SGHNT and CDR2 YYREEE (reference sequence). The CDR3 DNA reads TGTGCCAGCAGCTTCGGTACTAGCGGGAGGGTCACAGATACGCAGTATTTT. Amino acids: CASSFGTSGRVTDTQYF.

The chain uses TRBV5-6 and TRBJ1-2, with a tentative D call TRBD1 (5 bases). Trimming took 7 bases from V and 7 from J, leaving 20 bases between them. Germline CDR1 is SGHDT and CDR2 is YYEEEE. The CDR3 totals 14 residues. The CDR3 protein is CASSLNIGGGGYTF. CDR3 DNA sequence: TGTGCCAGCTCGTTGAATATCGGCGGGGGTGGCTACACCTTC.

V is TRBV30 and J is TRBJ1-5; the D gene is possibly TRBD1 (6 bases). V was pared by 3 bases and J by 9 bases, with 12 bases between. CDR3 length: 12 residues. Germline V CDR1 and CDR2: GTSNPN, SVGIG (reference sequence). Here the CDR3 reads CAWRRGSGPQHF. The CDR3 region has the DNA TGTGCCTGGAGGAGGGGGTCAGGGCCCCAGCATTTT.

The gene calls are TRBV5-1 and TRBJ2-5; 7 positions match TRBD2. CDR1 is SGHRS and CDR2 is YFSETQ in the germline V gene. The V gene end was trimmed by 0 bases and the J gene end by 0 bases; junction bases not matched to a gene: 5. This CDR3 spans 16 amino acids. Here the CDR3 DNA reads TGCGCCAGCAGCTTGGGGGGGGGTCCGTACCAAGAGACCCAGTACTTC. This codes for CASSLGGGPYQETQYF.

The DNA of the CDR3 is TGTGCCAGCAGCTTAGGACAGGCCAGGAACACTGAAGCTTTCTTT. Amino acids: CASSLGQARNTEAFF. This chain connects TRBV13 to TRBJ1-1; TRBD1 is a possible D gene (5 bases). The CDR3 is 15 amino acids. Germline assignment: CDR1 PRHDT and CDR2 FYEKMQ (reference sequence). Trimming pared 0 bases from V and 1 base from J, leaving 9 bases between.

The CDR3 sequence is CASSRQGYDNSPLHF. In DNA form, the CDR3 reads TGTGCCAGCAGCCGCCAGGGGTACGATAATTCACCCCTCCACTTT. The chain couples TRBV6-5 to TRBJ1-6; a possible D gene is TRBD1 (6 bases). Germline V gene lookup returns CDR1 MNHEY and CDR2 SVGAGI. CDR3 length equals 15 residues. Trimming shortened V by 6 bases and J by 5 bases, and 14 bases separated the two germline ends.

V is TRBV6-4 and J is TRBJ1-4; 8 bases agree with TRBD1. The J segment lost 10 bases and the V segment lost 11 bases, leaving 27 bases of the junction unmatched. This CDR3 comprises 18 residues. Germline V lookup: CDR1 MRHNA, CDR2 SNTAGT. The CDR3 nucleotides read TGTGCCCCCGGGGCCCGGGACAGGAGGAAAGCTTTAAGTGGAAAACTGTTTTTT. This codes for CAPGARDRRKALSGKLFF.

V is TRBV7-2 and J is TRBJ2-7; 8 bases map to TRBD2. V gave up 1 base and J gave up 2 bases; unmatched junction bases: 1. This CDR3 contains 14 residues. CDR1 is SGHTA, CDR2 FQGNSA, per germline. The CDR3 here is CASSLDSGAYEQYF. CDR3 DNA sequence: TGTGCCAGCAGCTTAGATAGCGGGGCCTACGAGCAGTACTTC.

J is TRBJ2-7 and V is TRBV4-1, with TRBD2 as a possible D gene (7 bases). V lost 1 base, J lost 3 bases, and 16 bases lay in between. The CDR3 runs to 16 residues. Germline CDR1 is MGHRA and CDR2 is YSYEKL. The CDR3 DNA reads as TGCGCCAGCAGCCAAGTGGTGCGGGGGCCGAACTACGAGCAGTACTTC. Its protein product is CASSQVVRGPNYEQYF.

The chain has TRBV7-2 and TRBJ2-3; possibly TRBD2 for D (7 bases). Between the trimmed V and J ends, which lost 10 bases and 8 bases, there was a span of 22 bases. The CDR3 extends over 14 amino acids. Germline-derived CDR1 and CDR2 are SGHTA and FQGNSA. DNA of the CDR3: TGTGCCACCGTTCCCGGACTAGGGACAAGTACGCAGTATTTT. It encodes CATVPGLGTSTQYF.

This chain links TRBV27 with TRBJ2-7; 8 bases line up with TRBD2. Germline CDR1 is MNHEY and CDR2 is SMNVEV (reference sequence). Losses at the gene ends were 6 bases for V and 1 base for J; bases not matched to a gene: 8. This CDR3 contains 15 residues. The DNA of the CDR3 is TGTGCCAGCAGCGCTACTAGCGGACCTTCCTACGAGCAGTACTTC. Amino acid sequence: CASSATSGPSYEQYF.

The chain has TRBV27 and TRBJ1-1; D may be TRBD1 (5 bases). Germline V lookup: CDR1 MNHEY, CDR2 SMNVEV (reference sequence). V was pared by 5 bases and J by 0 bases, with 10 bases between. CDR3 length: 14 residues. Here the CDR3 reads CASSQAGMNTEAFF. The CDR3 region has the DNA TGTGCCAGCAGTCAGGCAGGGATGAACACTGAAGCTTTCTTT.

This clone has just a few counts. CDR3 residues: CASSPGLAGAGEQFF. Written as DNA, the CDR3 is TGTGCCAGCAGTCCAGGACTAGCGGGAGCGGGTGAGCAGTTCTTC. This chain links TRBV6-5 with TRBJ2-1; 13 nucleotides align to TRBD2. V lost 5 bases and J lost 9; bases outside the gene matches: 7. Germline assignment: CDR1 MNHEY and CDR2 SVGAGI. The CDR3 runs 15 residues.

The chain couples TRBV7-2 to TRBJ1-1, with D perhaps matching TRBD1 (6 bases). V was clipped by 1 base and J by 6 bases, with 9 bases between them. The CDR3 consists of 13 residues. CDR1 is SGHTA, CDR2 FQGNSA, per germline. In DNA form, the CDR3 reads TGTGCCAGCAGCTTAGTGACAGGATCTGAAGCTTTCTTT. It codes for CASSLVTGSEAFF.

The chain recombines TRBV28 with TRBJ1-5; 9 positions agree with TRBD1. Looked up from germline, CDR1 is MDHEN and CDR2 is SYDVKM. V trimming: 2 bases; J trimming: 4 bases; junction bases outside the gene matches: 9. This CDR3 spans 17 amino acids. This CDR3 is CASSLGTGTRRNQPQHF. The CDR3 DNA reads TGTGCCAGCAGTTTAGGGACAGGGACAAGGAGAAATCAGCCCCAGCATTTT. The complete variable domain, with remaining parts taken from reference TRBV28 and TRBJ1-5, reads DVKVTQSSRYLVKRTGEKVFLECVQDMDHENMFWYRQDPGLGLRLIYFSYDVKMKEKGDIPEGYSVSREKKERFSLILESASTNQTSMYLCASSLGTGTRRNQPQHFGDGTRLSIL.

The CDR3: CASSASGGSYNEQFF. The DNA for the CDR3 is TGTGCCAGCAGTGCTAGCGGAGGCTCCTACAATGAGCAGTTCTTC. V and J are TRBV2 and TRBJ2-1, with 7 nucleotides matching TRBD2. Trimming took 4 bases from V and 0 from J; bases not matched to a gene: 3. Germline-derived CDR1 and CDR2 are SNHLY and FYNNEI. The CDR3 totals 15 residues.

The gene calls are TRBV20-1 and TRBJ2-1; 10 nucleotides line up with TRBD1. CDR1 and CDR2 from the germline V gene are DFQATT and SNEGSKA (reference sequence). With 6 bases clipped from V and 12 bases from J, the junction kept 5 bases outside the gene matches. The CDR3 totals 11 residues. The CDR3: CSAPTGGWQFF. CDR3 bases: TGCAGTGCCCCGACAGGGGGCTGGCAGTTCTTC.

The rearrangement uses TRBV29-1 and TRBJ2-3; 7 bases line up with TRBD2. CDR3 length equals 14 residues. Germline values: CDR1 SQVTM, CDR2 ANQGSEA. The trim removed 8 bases at V and 6 bases at J, leaving 14 bases unmatched. In DNA, the CDR3 is TGCAGCACACAAGCCGGGACTACCAGCGATACGCAGTATTTT. Encoded protein: CSTQAGTTSDTQYF.

The V gene is TRBV5-4, the J gene TRBJ2-7; D is perhaps TRBD1 (6 bases). The CDR3 spans 16 residues. Germline values: CDR1 SGHNT, CDR2 YYREEE (reference sequence). Trimming removed 3 bases at V and 3 bases at J, with 19 bases between. In nucleotides, the CDR3 is TGTGCCAGCAGCTCGAGGCCTGGACAGTCCGTCTACGAGCAGTACTTC. This gives the protein CASSSRPGQSVYEQYF.

This sequence joins TRBV18 and TRBJ1-5; 8 bases match TRBD1. The CDR3 covers 15 residues. V lost 6 bases and J lost 5; bases outside the gene matches: 9. Germline CDR1 is KGHSH and CDR2 is LQKENI. In DNA, the CDR3 is TGTGCCAGCTCCCCTGACAGGGGCATCCATCAGCCCCAGCATTTT. It translates to CASSPDRGIHQPQHF.

This sequence joins TRBV2 and TRBJ1-5; D might be TRBD1 (6 bases). Germline CDR1 is SNHLY and CDR2 is FYNNEI. The CDR3 is 13 amino acids. Trimming pared 6 bases from V and 5 bases from J, leaving 11 bases between. The CDR3, as DNA: TGTGCCAGCAGAAAGGACAGTTATCAGCCCCAGCATTTT. As protein: CASRKDSYQPQHF.